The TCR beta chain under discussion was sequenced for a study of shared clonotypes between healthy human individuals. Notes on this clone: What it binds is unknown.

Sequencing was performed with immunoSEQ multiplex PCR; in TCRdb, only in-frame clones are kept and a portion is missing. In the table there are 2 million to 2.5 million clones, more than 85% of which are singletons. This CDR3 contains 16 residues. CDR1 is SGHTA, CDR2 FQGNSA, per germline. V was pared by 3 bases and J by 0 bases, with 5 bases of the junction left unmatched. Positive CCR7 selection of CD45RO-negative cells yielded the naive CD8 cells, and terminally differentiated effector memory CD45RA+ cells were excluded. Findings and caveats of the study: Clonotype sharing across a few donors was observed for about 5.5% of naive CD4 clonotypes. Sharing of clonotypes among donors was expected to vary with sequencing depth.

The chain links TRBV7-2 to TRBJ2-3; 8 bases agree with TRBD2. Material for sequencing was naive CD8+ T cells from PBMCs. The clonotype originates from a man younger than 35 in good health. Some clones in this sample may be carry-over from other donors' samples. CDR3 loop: CASSLSGRDSTDTQYF. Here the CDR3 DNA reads TGTGCCAGCAGCTTGAGCGGGAGAGATAGCACAGATACGCAGTATTTT.